Listed below are T cell receptor beta chains from one sample, sequenced in a study of cytomegalovirus exposure and HLA in healthy donors. Method: immunoSEQ multiplex PCR; TCRdb's copy keeps in-frame clones and lacks some. In the table there are around 140,000 clones, roughly 71% of which are singletons. Sequenced: PBMCs. Every receptor here comes from a woman aged 40 to 50 in good health and CMV-seronegative. The CDR3 runs from the conserved cysteine through the conserved F or W. The order of the fields is J gene, clone size, D gene, V gene, CDR3 DNA, CDR3 protein. A D gene is named only where the DNA matches it firmly. Not every row has a clone size; where given, it reads once, few, many or a size class.

>TRBJ2-5|.|TRBD1|TRBV25-1
TGTGCCAGCAGTGCTAGCAGGGGGCAGGGGGAGACCCAGTACTTC
CASSASRGQGETQYF
>TRBJ2-5|.|.|TRBV10-3
TGTGCCATCAGTGTAGCGGAAGAGACCCAGTACTTC
CAISVAEETQYF
>TRBJ1-1|.|.|TRBV5-4
TGTGCCAGCAGCTTGGACCAGGGATCCACTGAAGCTTTCTTT
CASSLDQGSTEAFF
>TRBJ2-1|.|TRBD2|TRBV15
TGTGCCACCAGCAGAGATCCCTGGACTAGCGGGGCCCCCAATGAGCAGTTCTTC
CATSRDPWTSGAPNEQFF
>TRBJ2-2|.|.|TRBV30
TGTGCCTGGAGTGTAGGACAGCTCGGGGAGCTGTTTTTT
CAWSVGQLGELFF
>TRBJ2-5|.|.|TRBV4-1
TGCGCCAGCAGCCGAACAGAAGAAGAGACCCAGTACTTC
CASSRTEEETQYF
>TRBJ1-4|.|.|TRBV5-1
TGCGCCAGCAGCTTATGGAACCAAGGCGGAGAAAAACTGTTTTTT
CASSLWNQGGEKLFF
>TRBJ1-5|once|TRBD1|TRBV19
TGTGCCAGTAGCATGGACAGGGGATGGGGTCAGCCCCAGCATTTT
CASSMDRGWGQPQHF
>TRBJ2-7|.|TRBD1|TRBV10-3
TGTGCCATCAGTCCTATCGGGACAGGGGACCACGAGCAGTACTTC
CAISPIGTGDHEQYF
>TRBJ1-1|.|.|TRBV7-9
TGTGCCAGCAGCTCGAACAGGGCTGGAAGCACTGAAGCTTTCTTT
CASSSNRAGSTEAFF
>TRBJ1-1|.|.|TRBV6-1
TGTGCCACCCTTTCCCCCCTTCTGACAACTGAAGCTTTCTTT
CATLSPLLTTEAFF
>TRBJ1-5|.|.|TRBV18
TGTGCCAGCTCCATACAAGACAGTAGCAATCAGCCCCAGCATTTT
CASSIQDSSNQPQHF
>TRBJ1-3|few|.|TRBV6-6
TGTGCCACCAGGGGAGGCAACTCTGGAAACACCATATATTTT
CATRGGNSGNTIYF
>TRBJ2-1|.|.|TRBV11-3
TGTGCCAGCAGCTCTCGGGGGAGCTCATACAATGAGCAGTTCTTC
CASSSRGSSYNEQFF
>TRBJ1-6|.|TRBD1|TRBV6-5
TGTGCCAGCGGGGTAGGGACAGTTTATAATTCACCCCTCCACTTT
CASGVGTVYNSPLHF
>TRBJ2-5|.|.|TRBV4-1
TGCGCCAGCAGCCAAGAAGGGAGTAGAGCGGAGCAGACCCAGTACTTC
CASSQEGSRAEQTQYF
>TRBJ2-6|.|TRBD1|TRBV7-3
TGTGCCAGCAGCGAGACGACAGGGGTCTCTGGGGCCAACGTCCTGACTTTC
CASSETTGVSGANVLTF
>TRBJ1-5|.|.|TRBV7-8
TGTGCCAGCAGCTTAGCGGACAGAAGCAATCAGCCCCAGCATTTT
CASSLADRSNQPQHF
>TRBJ1-6|few|.|TRBV6-1
TGTGCCAGCGATTTCCTGAGCTCCTATAATTCACCCCTCCACTTT
CASDFLSSYNSPLHF
>TRBJ2-7|.|.|TRBV6-1
TGTGCCAGCAGTGGTACTCACTCCTACGAGCAGTACTTC
CASSGTHSYEQYF
>TRBJ2-4|.|TRBD2|TRBV2
TGTGCCAGCAGTGAGGTTACTAGCGGGGGGGCAGGGTCCAAAAACATTCAGTACTTC
CASSEVTSGGAGSKNIQYF
>TRBJ1-2|.|.|TRBV5-6
TGTGCCAGCAGTACATACAGTGGCTACACCTTC
CASSTYSGYTF
>TRBJ1-4|once|TRBD1|TRBV19
TGTGCCAGTAGGAAGACAGGGGGCTCTGTTGAAAAACTGTTTTTT
CASRKTGGSVEKLFF
>TRBJ1-2|.|TRBD1|TRBV28
TGTGCCAGCAGTCCGCCGTGGGGGACAGGGGATGGCTACACCTTC
CASSPPWGTGDGYTF